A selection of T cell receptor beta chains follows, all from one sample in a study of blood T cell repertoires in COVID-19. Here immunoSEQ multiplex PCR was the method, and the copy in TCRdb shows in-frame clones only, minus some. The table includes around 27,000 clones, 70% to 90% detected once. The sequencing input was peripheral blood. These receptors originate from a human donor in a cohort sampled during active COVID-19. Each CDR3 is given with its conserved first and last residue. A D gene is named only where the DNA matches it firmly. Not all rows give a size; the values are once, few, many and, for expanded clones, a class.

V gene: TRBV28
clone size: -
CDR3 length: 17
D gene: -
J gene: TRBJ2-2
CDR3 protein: CASSLTQGPLNVGELFF
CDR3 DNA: TGTGCCAGCAGTTTAACTCAGGGTCCGCTCAACGTCGGGGAGCTGTTTTTT

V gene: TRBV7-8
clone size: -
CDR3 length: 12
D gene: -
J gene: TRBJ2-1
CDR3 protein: CASSPGGNEQFF
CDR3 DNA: TGTGCCAGCAGCCCCGGAGGCAATGAGCAGTTCTTC

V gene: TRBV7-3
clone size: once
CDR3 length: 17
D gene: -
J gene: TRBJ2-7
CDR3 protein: CASSLGTRRGLGNEQYF
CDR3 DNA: TGTGCCAGCAGCTTAGGGACCCGGCGGGGGCTAGGGAACGAGCAGTACTTC

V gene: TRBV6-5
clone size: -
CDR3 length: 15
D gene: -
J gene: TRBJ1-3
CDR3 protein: CASSPYIRTGNTIYF
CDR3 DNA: TGTGCCAGCAGTCCATACATCCGAACTGGAAACACCATATATTTT

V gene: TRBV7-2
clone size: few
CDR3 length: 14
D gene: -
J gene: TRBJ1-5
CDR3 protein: CASSTPGGNQPQHF
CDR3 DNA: TGTGCCAGCAGCACCCCTGGAGGTAATCAGCCCCAGCATTTT

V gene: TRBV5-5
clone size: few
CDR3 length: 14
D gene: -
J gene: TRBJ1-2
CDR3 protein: CASSETGTNYGYTF
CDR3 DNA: TGTGCCAGCAGCGAAACGGGGACTAACTATGGCTACACCTTC

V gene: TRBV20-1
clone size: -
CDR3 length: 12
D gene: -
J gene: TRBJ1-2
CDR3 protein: CSASPTLESYTF
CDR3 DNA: TGCAGTGCTAGTCCGACACTGGAAAGCTACACCTTC

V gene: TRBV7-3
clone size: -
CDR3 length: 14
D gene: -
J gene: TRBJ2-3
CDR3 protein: CASSLGLSTDTQYF
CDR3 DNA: TGTGCCAGCAGCTTAGGCCTTAGCACAGATACGCAGTATTTT

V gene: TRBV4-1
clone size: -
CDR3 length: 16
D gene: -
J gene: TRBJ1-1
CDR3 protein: CASSQGRARGNTEAFF
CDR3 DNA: TGCGCCAGCAGCCAAGGGCGGGCCAGGGGGAACACTGAAGCTTTCTTT

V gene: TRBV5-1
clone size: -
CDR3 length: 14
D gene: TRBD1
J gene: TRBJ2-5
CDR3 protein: CASSFQGARETQYF
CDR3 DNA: TGCGCCAGCAGCTTTCAGGGGGCGAGGGAGACCCAGTACTTC

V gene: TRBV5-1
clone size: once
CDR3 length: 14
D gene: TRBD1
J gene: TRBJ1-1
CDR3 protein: CASSAGQGFREAFF
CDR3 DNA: TGCGCCAGCAGCGCGGGACAGGGGTTTCGTGAAGCTTTCTTT

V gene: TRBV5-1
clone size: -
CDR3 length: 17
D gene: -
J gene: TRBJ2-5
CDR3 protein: CASSLVLGGSTQETQYF
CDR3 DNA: TGCGCCAGCAGCTTGGTCCTTGGGGGGAGTACCCAAGAGACCCAGTACTTC

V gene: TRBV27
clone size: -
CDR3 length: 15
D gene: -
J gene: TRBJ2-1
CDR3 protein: CASSLLDRQGHEQFF
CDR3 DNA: TGTGCCAGCAGTTTACTTGACCGCCAGGGTCATGAGCAGTTCTTC